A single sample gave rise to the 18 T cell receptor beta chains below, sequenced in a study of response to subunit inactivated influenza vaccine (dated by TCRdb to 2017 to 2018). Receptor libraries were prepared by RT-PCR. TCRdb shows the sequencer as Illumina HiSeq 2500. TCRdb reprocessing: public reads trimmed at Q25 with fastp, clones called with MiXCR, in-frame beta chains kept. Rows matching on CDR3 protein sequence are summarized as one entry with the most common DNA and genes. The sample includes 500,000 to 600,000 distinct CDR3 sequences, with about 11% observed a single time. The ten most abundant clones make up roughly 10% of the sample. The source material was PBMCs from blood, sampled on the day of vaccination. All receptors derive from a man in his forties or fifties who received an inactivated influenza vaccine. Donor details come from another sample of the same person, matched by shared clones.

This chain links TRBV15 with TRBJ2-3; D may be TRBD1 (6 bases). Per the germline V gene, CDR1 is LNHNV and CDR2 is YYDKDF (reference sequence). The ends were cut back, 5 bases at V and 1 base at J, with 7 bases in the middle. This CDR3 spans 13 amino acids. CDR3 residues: CATSRQGTDTQYF. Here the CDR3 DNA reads TGTGCCACCAGCCGACAGGGCACAGATACGCAGTATTTT.

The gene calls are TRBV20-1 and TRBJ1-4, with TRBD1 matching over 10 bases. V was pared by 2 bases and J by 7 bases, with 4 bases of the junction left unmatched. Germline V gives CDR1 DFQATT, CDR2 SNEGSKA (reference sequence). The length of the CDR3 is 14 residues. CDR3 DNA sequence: TGCAGTGCTAGAACCGGGACAGGGGTTGAAAAACTGTTTTTT. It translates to CSARTGTGVEKLFF.

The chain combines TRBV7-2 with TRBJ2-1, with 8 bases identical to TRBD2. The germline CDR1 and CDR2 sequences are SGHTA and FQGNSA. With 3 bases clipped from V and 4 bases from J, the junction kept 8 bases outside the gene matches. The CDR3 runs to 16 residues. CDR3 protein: CASSLSPSGGYNEQFF. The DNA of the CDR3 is TGTGCCAGCAGCTTGAGCCCCAGCGGGGGATACAATGAGCAGTTCTTC.

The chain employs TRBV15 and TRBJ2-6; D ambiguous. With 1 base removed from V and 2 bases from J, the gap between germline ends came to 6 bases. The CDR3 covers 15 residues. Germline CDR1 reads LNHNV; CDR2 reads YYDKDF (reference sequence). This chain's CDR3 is CATSRVSPGANVLTF. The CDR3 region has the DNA TGTGCCACCAGCAGAGTCAGCCCTGGGGCCAACGTCCTGACTTTC.

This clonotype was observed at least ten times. CDR3 loop: CASSLTSGSETQYF. CDR3 DNA: TGTGCCAGCTCATTGACTAGCGGGAGCGAGACCCAGTACTTC. The chain joins TRBV18 to TRBJ2-5, with TRBD2 matching 12 bases. This CDR3 comprises 14 residues. The ends lost 5 bases at V and 5 bases at J; junction bases unmatched: 3. From germline, CDR1 is KGHSH and CDR2 LQKENI.

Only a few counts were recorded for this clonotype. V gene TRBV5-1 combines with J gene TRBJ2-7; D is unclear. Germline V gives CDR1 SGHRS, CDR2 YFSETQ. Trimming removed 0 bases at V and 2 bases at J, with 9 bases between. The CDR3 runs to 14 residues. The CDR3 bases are TGCGCCAGCAGCTTGGAGCTGGAAACCTACGAGCAGTACTTC. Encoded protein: CASSLELETYEQYF.

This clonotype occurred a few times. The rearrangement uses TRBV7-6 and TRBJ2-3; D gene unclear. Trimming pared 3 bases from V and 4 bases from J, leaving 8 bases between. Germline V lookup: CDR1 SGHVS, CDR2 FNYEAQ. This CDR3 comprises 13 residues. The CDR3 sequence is CASSFKSADTQYF. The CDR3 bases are TGTGCCAGCAGCTTTAAAAGTGCAGATACGCAGTATTTT.

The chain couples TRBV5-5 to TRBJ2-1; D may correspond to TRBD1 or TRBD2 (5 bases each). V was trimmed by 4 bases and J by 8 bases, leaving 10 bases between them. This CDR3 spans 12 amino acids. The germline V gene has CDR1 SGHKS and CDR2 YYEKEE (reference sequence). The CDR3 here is CASSHGTDEQFF. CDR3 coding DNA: TGTGCCAGCAGCCACGGGACGGATGAGCAGTTCTTC. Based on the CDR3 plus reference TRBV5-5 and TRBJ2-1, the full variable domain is DAGVTQSPTHLIKTRGQQVTLRCSPISGHKSVSWYQQVLGQGPQFIFQYYEKEERGRGNFPDRFSARQFPNYSSELNVNALLLGDSALYLCASSHGTDEQFFGPGTRLTVL.

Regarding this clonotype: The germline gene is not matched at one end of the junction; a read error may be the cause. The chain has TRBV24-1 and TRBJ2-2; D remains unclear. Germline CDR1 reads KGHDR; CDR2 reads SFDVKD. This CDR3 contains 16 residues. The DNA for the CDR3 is TGTGCTACCAGTGAAGGTAGCAGGTCTTATACCGGGGAGCTGTTTTTT. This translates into CATSEGSRSYTGELFF.

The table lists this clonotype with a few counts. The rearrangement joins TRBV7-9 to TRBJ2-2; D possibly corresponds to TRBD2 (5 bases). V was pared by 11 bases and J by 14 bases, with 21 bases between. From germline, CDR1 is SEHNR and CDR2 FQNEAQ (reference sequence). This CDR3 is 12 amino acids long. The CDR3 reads CAGFSPGEGLFF. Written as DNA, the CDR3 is TGTGCCGGATTTAGCCCCGGCGAGGGCCTGTTTTTT.

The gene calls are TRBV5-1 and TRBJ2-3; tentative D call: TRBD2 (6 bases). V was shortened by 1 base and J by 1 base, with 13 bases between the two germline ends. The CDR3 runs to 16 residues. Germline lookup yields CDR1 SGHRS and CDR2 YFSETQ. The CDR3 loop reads CASSLQGASGTDTQYF. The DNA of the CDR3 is TGCGCCAGCAGCTTGCAAGGGGCTAGCGGCACAGATACGCAGTATTTT.

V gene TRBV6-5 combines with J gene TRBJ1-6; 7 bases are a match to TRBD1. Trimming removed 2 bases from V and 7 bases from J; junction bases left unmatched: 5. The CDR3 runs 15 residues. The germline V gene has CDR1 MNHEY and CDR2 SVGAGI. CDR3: CASSYDTGANSPLHF. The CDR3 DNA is TGTGCCAGCAGTTACGATACAGGGGCCAATTCACCCCTCCACTTT.

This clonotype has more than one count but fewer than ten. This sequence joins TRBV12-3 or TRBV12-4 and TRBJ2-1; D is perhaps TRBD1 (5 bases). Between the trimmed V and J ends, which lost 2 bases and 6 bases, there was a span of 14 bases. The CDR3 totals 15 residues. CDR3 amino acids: CASSLMGLGGNEQFF. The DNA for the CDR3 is TGTGCCAGCAGTTTAATGGGGCTAGGCGGCAATGAGCAGTTCTTC.

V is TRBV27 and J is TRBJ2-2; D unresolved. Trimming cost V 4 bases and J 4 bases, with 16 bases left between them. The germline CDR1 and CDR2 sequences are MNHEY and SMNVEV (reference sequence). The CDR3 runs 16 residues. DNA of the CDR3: TGTGCCAGCAGTTCTCGCCCTATTTTGGGCACCGGGGAGCTGTTTTTT. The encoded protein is CASSSRPILGTGELFF.

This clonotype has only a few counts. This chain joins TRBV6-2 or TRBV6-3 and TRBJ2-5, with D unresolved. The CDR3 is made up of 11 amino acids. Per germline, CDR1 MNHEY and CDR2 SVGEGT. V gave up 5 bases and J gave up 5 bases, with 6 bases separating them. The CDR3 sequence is CASSHSETQYF. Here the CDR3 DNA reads TGTGCCAGCAGTCACAGTGAGACCCAGTACTTC.

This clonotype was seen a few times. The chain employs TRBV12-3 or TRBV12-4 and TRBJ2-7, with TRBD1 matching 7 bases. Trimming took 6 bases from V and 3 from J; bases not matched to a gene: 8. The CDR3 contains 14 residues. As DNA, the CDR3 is TGTGCCAGCAGCCGGGACAGAGAATTCTACGAGCAGTACTTC. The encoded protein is CASSRDREFYEQYF.

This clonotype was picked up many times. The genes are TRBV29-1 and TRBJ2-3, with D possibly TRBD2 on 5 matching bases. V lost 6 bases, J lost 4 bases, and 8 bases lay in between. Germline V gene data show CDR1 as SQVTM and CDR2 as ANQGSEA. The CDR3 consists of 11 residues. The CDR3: CSVAEADTQYF. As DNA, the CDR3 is TGCAGCGTCGCGGAGGCAGATACGCAGTATTTT.

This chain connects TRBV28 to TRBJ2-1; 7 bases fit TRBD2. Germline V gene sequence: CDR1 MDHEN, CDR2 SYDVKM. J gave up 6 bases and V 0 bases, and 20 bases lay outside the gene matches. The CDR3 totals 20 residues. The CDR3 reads CASSLWGGYTRDSSANEQFF. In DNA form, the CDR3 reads TGTGCCAGCAGTTTATGGGGGGGGTACACCCGGGATTCCTCCGCCAATGAGCAGTTCTTC.